One sample yielded the 4 T cell receptor beta chains listed below, sequenced in a study of blood T cell repertoires in COVID-19 (TCRdb year 2020). The library was produced with the immunoSEQ multiplex PCR assay. The table comes from immuneACCESS by way of TCRdb, which keeps in-frame sequences with V and J called. Part of the clones is missing from these tables; in studies checked, under half for an unresolved V gene and the rest for unknown reasons. The sample includes approximately 97,000 clones, with roughly 92% observed a single time. Under 2% of the sample lies in the top ten. The material sequenced was peripheral blood. The receptors stem from a woman between 45 and 60 years old with COVID-19, enrolled during active disease.

In its sample, this clone was seen once. The chain links TRBV12-3 or TRBV12-4 to TRBJ2-7, with D possibly matching TRBD1 (6 bases). The CDR3 has 13 residues. Trimming left V 6 bases short and J 1 base short, with 10 bases between. CDR3 in DNA: TGTGCCAGCAGCCTAGGGGGATCCTACGAGCAGTACTTC. It yields the protein CASSLGGSYEQYF.

The rearrangement uses TRBV2 and TRBJ1-2, with TRBD1 matching 8 bases. The J segment lost 5 bases and the V segment lost 4 bases, leaving 6 bases of the junction unmatched. Germline V lookup: CDR1 SNHLY, CDR2 FYNNEI. This CDR3 contains 14 residues. CDR3 DNA: TGTGCCAGCAGTGGAGACAGGGGACTATATGGCTACACCTTC. Protein product: CASSGDRGLYGYTF.

In this sample, this clone turned up once. This sequence joins TRBV7-9 and TRBJ1-2; D is ambiguous. The CDR3 runs 15 residues. V was trimmed by 0 bases and J by 8 bases, leaving 16 bases between them. Germline CDR1 SEHNR, CDR2 FQNEAQ (reference sequence). CDR3 sequence (DNA): TGTGCCAGCAGCTTAGCGGAGGATCCTTTTGGAGGCTACACCTTC. This sequence encodes CASSLAEDPFGGYTF.

The rearrangement uses TRBV2 and TRBJ2-3; TRBD2 might be the D (6 bases). V lost 6 bases, J lost 2 bases, and 12 bases lay in between. The CDR3 totals 14 residues. Germline CDR1 and CDR2: SNHLY and FYNNEI. The CDR3 DNA sequence: TGTGCCAGCAGAAAGGAGGGATTCACAGATACGCAGTATTTT. It specifies CASRKEGFTDTQYF.